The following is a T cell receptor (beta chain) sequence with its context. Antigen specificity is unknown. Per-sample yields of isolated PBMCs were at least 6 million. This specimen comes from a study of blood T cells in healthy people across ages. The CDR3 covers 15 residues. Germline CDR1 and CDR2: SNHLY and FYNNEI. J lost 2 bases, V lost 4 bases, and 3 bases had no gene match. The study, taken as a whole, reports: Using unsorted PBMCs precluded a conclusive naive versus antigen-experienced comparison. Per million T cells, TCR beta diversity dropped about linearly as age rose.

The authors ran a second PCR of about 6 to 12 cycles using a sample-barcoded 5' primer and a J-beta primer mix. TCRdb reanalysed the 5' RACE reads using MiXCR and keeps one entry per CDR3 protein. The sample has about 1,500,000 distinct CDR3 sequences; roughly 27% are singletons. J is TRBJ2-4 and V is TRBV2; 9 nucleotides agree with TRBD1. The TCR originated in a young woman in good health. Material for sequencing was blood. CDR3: CASSGQGGTKNIQYF. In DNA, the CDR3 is TGTGCCAGCAGTGGACAGGGGGGGACCAAAAACATTCAGTACTTC.